This T cell receptor (beta chain) was sequenced in a study of cytomegalovirus exposure and HLA in healthy donors. General observations from the study: One later analysis reportedly identified an Asian-associated ancestry cluster that showed fewer N-insertions than the approximately 700-donor mean. A later analysis linked a missense DCLRE1C variant to TCR beta V- and J-gene trimming. A classifier reportedly called cytomegalovirus status with high sensitivity and specificity.

This clone has more than one count but fewer than ten. The target antigen is unknown. The CDR3 contains 12 residues. V was pared by 2 bases and J by 2 bases, with 4 bases between. CDR1 and CDR2 (germline): SGHRS, YFSETQ. 13 Jbeta primers and 60 Vbeta primers were used for the PCR. The assay was immunoSEQ multiplex PCR, and TCRdb's table has in-frame clones only and misses some. This table has some 120,000 clones, roughly 79% appearing once. This rearrangement joins TRBV5-1 to TRBJ1-1; D not resolved. What was sequenced was PBMCs. The sequence was obtained from a woman aged 18-29 years in good health and CMV-seronegative. The DNA of the CDR3 is TGCGCCAGCAGCTTCTCCAACACTGAAGCTTTCTTT. As protein: CASSFSNTEAFF. The full variable domain, with the rest looked up from reference TRBV5-1 and TRBJ1-1, is KAGVTQTPRYLIKTRGQQVTLSCSPISGHRSVSWYQQTPGQGLQFLFEYFSETQRNKGNFPGRFSGRQFSNSRSEMNVSTLELGDSALYLCASSFSNTEAFFGQGTRLTVV.